This is a list of T cell receptor beta chains from one sample in a study of coeliac disease. Some clones are missing from TCRdb's copy, which holds only in-frame ones; the method was immunoSEQ multiplex PCR. The data show more than 4,500 clones, 50% to 70% seen once. Sequenced input: lamina propria lymphocytes from the gut. These receptors were obtained from a woman aged 65 to 85 with celiac disease. The conserved cysteine and the conserved F or W are not part of the CDR3 here. The order of the fields is J gene, V gene, CDR3 protein.

>TRBJ2-7|TRBV30
AWTGGDSEQY
>TRBJ2-4|TRBV23-1
ASSQFPPHRGSNIQY
>TRBJ2-5|TRBV18
ASTNREKRGETQY
>TRBJ1-1|TRBV10-3
ARATQGSEAF
>TRBJ1-1|TRBV27
ASSLNWNTEAF
>TRBJ2-7|TRBV7-9
ASTGQSYEQY
>TRBJ2-7|TRBV27
ASSLSRTGYEQY
>TRBJ2-2|TRBV6-5
ASSYSGGVTGELF
>TRBJ2-3|TRBV5-6
ASSRLSGGASDTQY
>TRBJ2-4|TRBV29-1
SVDPGTGKNIQY
>TRBJ2-7|TRBV27
ASSPTPGNEQY
>TRBJ2-5|TRBV5-6
ASSLGLAGGDQETQY
>TRBJ1-6|TRBV10-3
AISGQSSYNSPLH
>TRBJ2-7|TRBV5-5
ASSQGVGQGAVDEQY
>TRBJ2-6|TRBV14
ASSSGGYSGANVLT
>TRBJ2-3|TRBV4-3
ASSQRTGVSDTQY
>TRBJ2-2|TRBV27
ASSLLAGTGELF
>TRBJ1-1|TRBV29-1
SVAGFQGANTEAF
>TRBJ2-1|TRBV5-1
ASSATGAYNEQF
>TRBJ1-5|TRBV27
ATGTGIAQPQH
>TRBJ2-7|TRBV4-2
ASSQDIAGGFEQY